A single sample gave rise to the 19 T cell receptor beta chains below, sequenced in a study of shared clonotypes between healthy human individuals. Produced via immunoSEQ multiplex PCR; TCRdb's table is partial and in-frame only. Among about 450,000 clones listed, roughly 77% were seen once. What was sequenced was PBMCs. Receptors were obtained from a woman between 40 and 55 years old in good health. Some clones in this sample may be carry-over from other donors' samples.

This clone was seen a handful of times. V usage is TRBV6-1 and J usage is TRBJ2-1; TRBD1 matches at 7 bases. After removal of 5 bases from V and 3 bases from J, the junction contained 7 bases not matched to a gene. The CDR3 runs to 15 residues. Germline assignment: CDR1 MNHNS and CDR2 SASEGT. The CDR3 DNA follows: TGTGCCAGCAGTCCCTCGGGGACAGACTACAATGAGCAGTTCTTC. Translating it yields CASSPSGTDYNEQFF.

This sequence joins TRBV7-2 and TRBJ2-7, with 15 bases matching TRBD2. CDR1 SGHTA and CDR2 FQGNSA come from the germline V gene. J lost 2 bases, V lost 2 bases, and 10 bases had no gene match. The CDR3 totals 19 residues. CDR3 DNA: TGTGCCAGCAGCTTATATTGGACTAGCGGGAGGGAAGACGCCTACGAGCAGTACTTC. Amino acid sequence: CASSLYWTSGREDAYEQYF.

The chain carries TRBV2 and TRBJ2-1; D might be TRBD2 (6 bases). Trimming removed 7 bases from V and 9 bases from J, with 16 bases in between. The CDR3 spans 13 residues. Germline V gene data show CDR1 as SNHLY and CDR2 as FYNNEI. In nucleotides, the CDR3 is TGTGCCAGCATGGTGGGGGGAGTAGGTGAGCAGTTCTTC. Translated: CASMVGGVGEQFF.

This clone has a handful of counts. This chain links TRBV6-4 with TRBJ2-1; 7 positions agree with TRBD2. This CDR3 is built from 15 residues. The V gene end was trimmed by 7 bases and the J gene end by 2 bases; junction bases not matched to a gene: 8. The germline V gene encodes CDR1 MRHNA and CDR2 SNTAGT. CDR3: CASKVTSAAYNEQFF. CDR3 nucleotide sequence: TGTGCCAGCAAGGTCACTAGCGCTGCCTACAATGAGCAGTTCTTC.

V is TRBV5-6 and J is TRBJ2-1, with D possibly being TRBD2 (6 bases). V lost 4 bases, J lost 2 bases, and 13 bases lay in between. There are 15 residues in the CDR3. CDR1 is SGHDT, CDR2 YYEEEE, per germline. For the CDR3, the DNA is TGTGCCAGCAGCCGGAGGCTAGCGCCCTACAATGAGCAGTTCTTC. This gives the protein CASSRRLAPYNEQFF.

This clone was detected a few times. The rearrangement joins TRBV30 to TRBJ1-2; no clear D gene. V dropped 2 bases and J dropped 4 bases, with 14 bases sitting between them. The CDR3 covers 14 residues. CDR1 and CDR2 (germline): GTSNPN, SVGIG (reference sequence). CDR3 loop: CAWSHSWLAYGYTF. The CDR3 DNA reads TGTGCCTGGAGTCATTCTTGGCTGGCCTATGGCTACACCTTC.

The chain combines TRBV30 with TRBJ2-1, with 9 bases lining up with TRBD2. Germline loops: CDR1 GTSNPN, CDR2 SVGIG (reference sequence). The CDR3 spans 14 residues. Trimming at V came to 6 bases and at J to 2 bases, leaving 5 bases not matched to a gene. For the CDR3, the DNA is TGTGCCTGTAGCGGGAGTACCCCCTACAATGAGCAGTTCTTC. Its protein product is CACSGSTPYNEQFF.

This clone was observed a few times. The chain uses TRBV30 and TRBJ1-1; perhaps TRBD1 as D (6 bases). CDR3 length equals 15 residues. Germline-derived CDR1 and CDR2 are GTSNPN and SVGIG (reference sequence). V was shortened by 4 bases and J by 5 bases, with 20 bases between the two germline ends. The chain's CDR3 is CAWTASLDRYTEAFF. CDR3 DNA: TGTGCCTGGACAGCCAGCTTAGACAGGTATACTGAAGCTTTCTTT.

The chain uses TRBV2 and TRBJ2-2, with TRBD1 identical over 7 bases. Germline V gives CDR1 SNHLY, CDR2 FYNNEI. This CDR3 is built from 17 residues. V was pared by 2 bases and J by 0 bases, with 6 bases of the junction left unmatched. CDR3 protein: CASSESGTDANTGELFF. CDR3 sequence (DNA): TGTGCCAGCAGTGAAAGTGGGACAGACGCGAACACCGGGGAGCTGTTTTTT.

The rearrangement uses TRBV5-4 and TRBJ2-3; D possibly matches TRBD1 or TRBD2 (5 bases each). The CDR3 sequence is 15 residues long. V gave up 5 bases and J gave up 4 bases, with 17 bases separating them. Germline lookup yields CDR1 SGHNT and CDR2 YYREEE (reference sequence). CDR3 sequence reads: CASRPGPAGADTQYF. CDR3 nucleotide sequence: TGTGCCAGCAGGCCAGGGCCAGCCGGGGCAGATACGCAGTATTTT.

The CDR3 loop is CASSDWTSSEQFF. The CDR3 bases are TGTGCCAGCAGTGATTGGACGTCGTCTGAGCAGTTCTTC. This chain uses TRBV6-1 with TRBJ2-1; D call uncertain. Germline CDR1 and CDR2: MNHNS and SASEGT. CDR3 length equals 13 residues. Trimming stripped 3 bases from V and 9 bases from J, with 12 bases between.

The V gene is TRBV11-2, the J gene TRBJ2-3; D gene uncertain. Germline V gives CDR1 SGHAT, CDR2 FQNNGV. CDR3 length: 16 amino acids. V lost 4 bases and J 0 bases, leaving 14 bases between the germline ends. This CDR3 is CASSYPSGESTDTQYF. In nucleotides, the CDR3 is TGTGCCAGCAGCTATCCCAGTGGAGAGAGCACAGATACGCAGTATTTT.

The CDR3 nucleotides read TGTGCCAGCAGCTACAGGGGCGGGGATGAGCAGTTCTTC. Protein sequence: CASSYRGGDEQFF. V is TRBV7-2 and J is TRBJ2-1; D is perhaps TRBD1 (7 bases). CDR1 and CDR2 from the germline V gene are SGHTA and FQGNSA. V was cut by 4 bases and J by 8 bases, with 12 bases left in between. The CDR3 covers 13 residues.

The chain employs TRBV7-2 and TRBJ2-7; D call uncertain. The V end lost 1 base, the J end lost 6 bases, and 13 bases lay between the germline ends. The CDR3 runs to 14 residues. Germline assignment: CDR1 SGHTA and CDR2 FQGNSA. The DNA of the CDR3 is TGTGCCAGCAGCTTAGTTTCTCTCCCGGGCGAGCAGTACTTC. Encoded protein: CASSLVSLPGEQYF.

The J gene is TRBJ1-2, the V gene TRBV5-1; the match to TRBD1 covers 7 bases. The V gene end was trimmed by 0 bases and the J gene end by 5 bases; junction bases not matched to a gene: 16. The CDR3 runs 18 residues. CDR1 and CDR2 (germline): SGHRS, YFSETQ. The CDR3 sequence: CASSLVSAGQYDLYGYTF. The CDR3 DNA follows: TGCGCCAGCAGCTTGGTATCTGCGGGACAGTACGATTTATATGGCTACACCTTC. The entire variable domain, with the rest obtained from reference TRBV5-1 and TRBJ1-2, is as follows: KAGVTQTPRYLIKTRGQQVTLSCSPISGHRSVSWYQQTPGQGLQFLFEYFSETQRNKGNFPGRFSGRQFSNSRSEMNVSTLELGDSALYLCASSLVSAGQYDLYGYTFGSGTRLTVV.

The chain carries TRBV6-5 and TRBJ2-5; D possibly uses TRBD1 or TRBD2 (5 bases each). The CDR3 contains 14 residues. The V gene lost 0 bases and the J gene lost 0 bases, with 5 bases spanning the gap. Germline assignment: CDR1 MNHEY and CDR2 SVGAGI. The CDR3 reads CASSYSGHQETQYF. CDR3 DNA: TGTGCCAGCAGTTACTCGGGACACCAAGAGACCCAGTACTTC.

The sample holds a few counts of this clone. The sample contains more than one DNA sequence encoding this CDR3. This chain connects TRBV9 to TRBJ2-7, with TRBD2 identical over 13 bases. The V gene end was trimmed by 2 bases and the J gene end by 2 bases; junction bases not matched to a gene: 1. The germline CDR1 and CDR2 sequences are SGDLS and YYNGEE. This CDR3 spans 15 amino acids. CDR3 in amino acids: CASSVGTSGTYEQYF. CDR3 DNA sequence: TGTGCCAGCAGCGTTGGGACTAGCGGGACCTACGAGCAGTACTTC.

A note on this clone: The same CDR3 also results from other DNA sequences found in this sample. V and J are TRBV28 and TRBJ2-3, with TRBD2 matching over 9 bases. The junction had 4 bases not matched to a gene; V was cut back by 2 bases and J by 4 bases. This CDR3 has 15 residues. Germline CDR1 MDHEN, CDR2 SYDVKM. For the CDR3, the DNA is TGTGCCAGCAGTTTAGGGCGGGAGGGACCAGATACGCAGTATTTT. It encodes CASSLGREGPDTQYF.

The gene calls are TRBV4-3 and TRBJ2-3; 8 bases align to TRBD1. CDR3 length: 19 residues. The trim removed 0 bases at V and 0 bases at J, leaving 11 bases unmatched. CDR1 and CDR2 from the germline V gene are LGHNA and YSLEER. The DNA for the CDR3 is TGCGCCAGCAGCCAAGATCTAGCGCAGGGGGCTTCTAGCACAGATACGCAGTATTTT. Translation: CASSQDLAQGASSTDTQYF.